The clone carrying this T cell receptor beta chain was picked up a small number of times. From germline, CDR1 is MDHEN and CDR2 SYDVKM. This CDR3 region has 18 residues. J lost 2 bases, V lost 6 bases, and 10 bases had no gene match. With TRAV- and TRBV-specific primers, first-strand cDNA was made, covering the alpha and beta chains. The authors ran about 21 PCR cycles to amplify TCRs with a constant-region primer and V-primer adapter. TCRdb ran MiXCR on the reads and lists one entry per CDR3 protein. The sample includes tens of thousands of distinct CDR3 sequences, under 9.5% seen only once; the top ten take about 1%. This sample was included in a study of low-dose radiotherapy and immunotherapy resistance in tumors. Study summary: Intravenous administration to patients comprised nivolumab at 240 mg every two weeks and ipilimumab at 1 mg/kg every six weeks.

Indicated time point: before trial treatment. Patients deemed eligible presented with advanced solid tumors lacking tumor-infiltrating lymphocytes. The V call is TRBV28, the J call TRBJ2-1, with 13 positions matching TRBD2. This TCR derives from a male donor with prostate cancer. The specimen was PBMCs, collected before treatment. The CDR3 DNA reads as TGTGCCAGCAGACCCCAATATACTAGCGGGAGGGCCTACAATGAGCAGTTCTTC. Its protein product is CASRPQYTSGRAYNEQFF.